This T cell receptor beta chain was identified in a study of glioma-infiltrating T cells after dendritic cell vaccination. Study results and caveats: Longer survival after dendritic cell vaccination followed higher pretreatment TIL content.

With regard to this clone: Its cognate antigen is unknown.

TCRB CDR3 was amplified from 2 ug genomic DNA or less. Using immunoSEQ multiplex PCR, the repertoire was profiled, and TCRdb retains in-frame clones only, with some absent. The sample has about 46,000 clones; around 91% are singletons. The germline V gene encodes CDR1 SQVTM and CDR2 ANQGSEA. The V end was cut by 1 base, the J end by 8 bases, with 14 bases between. This CDR3 contains 13 residues. The time point here: after dendritic cell vaccination, including at tumor progression/relapse. The chain joins TRBV29-1 to TRBJ1-2; D is undetermined. This material consisted of blood, taken after dendritic cell vaccination. The receptor comes from a human donor with glioblastoma. The CDR3 coding sequence is TGCAGCGTTGAAGTATTTACAAGCGAGGGCTACACCTTC. Translating it yields CSVEVFTSEGYTF. The variable domain in full, completed from reference TRBV29-1 and TRBJ1-2, reads SAVISQKPSRDICQRGTSLTIQCQVDSQVTMMFWYRQQPGQSLTLIATANQGSEATYESGFVIDKFPISRPNLTFSTLTVSNMSPEDSSIYLCSVEVFTSEGYTFGSGTRLTVV.